This T cell receptor beta chain was obtained from a study of T-cell memory formation after mild COVID-19. This CDR3 has 14 amino acids. Deletions cut 0 bases from V and 7 bases from J, with 13 bases between. Per the germline V gene, CDR1 is SGHKS and CDR2 is YYEKEE (reference sequence). Amplification by 5'RACE using constant-segment primers produced TCR alpha and TCR beta cDNA libraries that carried sample barcodes and UMIs. TCRdb re-analysed the 5' RACE reads in MiXCR, keeping a single row per CDR3 protein. The table lists 250,000 to 400,000 distinct CDR3 sequences, roughly an eighth of them singletons, with around 23% in the top ten. A few counts support this clonotype.

The chain uses TRBV5-5 and TRBJ1-2, with D possibly matching TRBD1 (6 bases). The specimen sequenced was PBMCs or a T cell subset sorted from them (not recorded which). This clonotype originated in a man aged 18 to 30 who had mild COVID-19 (a few samples of this study predate the infection). Cell type and time point are not known. The CDR3 DNA sequence: TGTGCCAGCAGCTTGGTTGGGGGCATGGGTGGCTACACCTTC. It encodes CASSLVGGMGGYTF.